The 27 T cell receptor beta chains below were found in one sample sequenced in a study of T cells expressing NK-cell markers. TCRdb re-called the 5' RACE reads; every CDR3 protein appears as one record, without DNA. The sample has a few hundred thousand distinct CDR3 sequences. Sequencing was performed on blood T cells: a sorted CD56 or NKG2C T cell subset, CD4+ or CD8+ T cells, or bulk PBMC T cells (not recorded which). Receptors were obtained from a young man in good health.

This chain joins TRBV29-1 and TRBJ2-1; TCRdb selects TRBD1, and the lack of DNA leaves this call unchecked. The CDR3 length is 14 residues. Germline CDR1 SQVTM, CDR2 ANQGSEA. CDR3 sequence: CSVATGVSYNEQFF.

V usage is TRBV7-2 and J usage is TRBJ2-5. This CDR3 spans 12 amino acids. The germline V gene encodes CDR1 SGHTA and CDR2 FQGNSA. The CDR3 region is CASSEGWETQYF.

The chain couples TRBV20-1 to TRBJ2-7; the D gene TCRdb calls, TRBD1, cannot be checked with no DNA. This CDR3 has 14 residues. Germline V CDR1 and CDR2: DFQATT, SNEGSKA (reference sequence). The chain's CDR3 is CSTWHRYTSYEQYF.

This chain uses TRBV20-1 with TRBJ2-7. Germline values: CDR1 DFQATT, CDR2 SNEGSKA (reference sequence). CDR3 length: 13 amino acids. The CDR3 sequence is CSAPTSLGYEQYF.

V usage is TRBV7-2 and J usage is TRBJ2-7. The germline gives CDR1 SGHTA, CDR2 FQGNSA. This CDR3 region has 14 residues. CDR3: CASSLEIGSYEQYF.

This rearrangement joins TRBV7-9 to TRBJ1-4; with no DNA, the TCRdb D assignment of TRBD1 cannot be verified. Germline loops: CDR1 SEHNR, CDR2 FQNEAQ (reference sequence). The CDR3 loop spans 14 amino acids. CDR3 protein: CASSPGLTNEKLFF.

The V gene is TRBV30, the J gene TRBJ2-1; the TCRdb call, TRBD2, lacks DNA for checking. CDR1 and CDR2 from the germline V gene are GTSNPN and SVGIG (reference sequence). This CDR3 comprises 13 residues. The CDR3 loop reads CAWTGGVRAEQFF.

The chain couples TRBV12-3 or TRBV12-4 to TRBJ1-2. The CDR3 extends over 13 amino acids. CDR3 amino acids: CASSLDSYYGYTF.

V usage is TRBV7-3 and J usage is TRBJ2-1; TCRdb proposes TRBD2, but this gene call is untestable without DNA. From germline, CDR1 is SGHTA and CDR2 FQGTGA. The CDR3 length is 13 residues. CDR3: CASSSSGGNEQFF. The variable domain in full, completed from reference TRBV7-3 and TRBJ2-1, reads GAGVSQTPSNKVTEKGKYVELRCDPISGHTALYWYRQSLGQGPEFLIYFQGTGAADDSGLPNDRFFAVRPEGSVSTLKIQRTERGDSAVYLCASSSSGGNEQFFGPGTRLTVL.

The chain's CDR3 is CSARGDRVVNSNQPQHF. The chain has TRBV20-1 and TRBJ1-5; lacking DNA, the TRBD1 call made by TCRdb goes unchecked. The CDR3 extends over 17 amino acids. CDR1 is DFQATT, CDR2 SNEGSKA, per germline (reference sequence).

CDR3 loop: CASSYEAGRGGGELFF. The V and J genes are TRBV6-5 and TRBJ2-2; TCRdb proposes TRBD1, but this gene call is untestable without DNA. Germline CDR1 is MNHEY and CDR2 is SVGAGI. There are 16 residues in the CDR3.

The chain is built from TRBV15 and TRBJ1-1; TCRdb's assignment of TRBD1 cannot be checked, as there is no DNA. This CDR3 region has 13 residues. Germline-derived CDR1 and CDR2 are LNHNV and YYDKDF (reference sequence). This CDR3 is CATSPRGYTEAFF.

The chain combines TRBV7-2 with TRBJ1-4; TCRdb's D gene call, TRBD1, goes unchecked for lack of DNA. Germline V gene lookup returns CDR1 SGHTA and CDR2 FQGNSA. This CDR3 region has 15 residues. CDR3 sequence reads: CASSLGGQRYEKLFF.

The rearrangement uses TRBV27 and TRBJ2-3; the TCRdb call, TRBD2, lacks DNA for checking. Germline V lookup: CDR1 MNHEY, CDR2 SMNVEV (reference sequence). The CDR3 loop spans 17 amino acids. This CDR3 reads CASSLSTSGGSTDTQYF.

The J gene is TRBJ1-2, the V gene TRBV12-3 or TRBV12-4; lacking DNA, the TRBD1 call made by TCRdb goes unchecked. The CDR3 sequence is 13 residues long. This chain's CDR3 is CASSPTDRDGYTF.

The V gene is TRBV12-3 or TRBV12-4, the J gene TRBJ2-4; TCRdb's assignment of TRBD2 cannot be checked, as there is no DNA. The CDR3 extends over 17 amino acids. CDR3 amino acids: CASSYGLAGVSKNIQYF.

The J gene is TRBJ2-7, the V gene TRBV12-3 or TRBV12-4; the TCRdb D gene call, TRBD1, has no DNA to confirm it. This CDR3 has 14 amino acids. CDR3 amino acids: CASSLGTGIYEQYF.

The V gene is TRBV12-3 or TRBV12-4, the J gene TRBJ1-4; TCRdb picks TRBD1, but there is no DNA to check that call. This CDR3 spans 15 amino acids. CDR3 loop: CASSLGGPRNEKLFF.

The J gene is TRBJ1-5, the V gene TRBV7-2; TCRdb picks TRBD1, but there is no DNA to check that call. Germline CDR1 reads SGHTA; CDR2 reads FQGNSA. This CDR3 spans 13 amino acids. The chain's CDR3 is CASSFDRVQPQHF.

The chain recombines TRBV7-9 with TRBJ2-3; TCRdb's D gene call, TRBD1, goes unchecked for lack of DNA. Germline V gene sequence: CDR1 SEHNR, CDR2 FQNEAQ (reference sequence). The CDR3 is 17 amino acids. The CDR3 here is CASSLGDRGNSKDTQYF.

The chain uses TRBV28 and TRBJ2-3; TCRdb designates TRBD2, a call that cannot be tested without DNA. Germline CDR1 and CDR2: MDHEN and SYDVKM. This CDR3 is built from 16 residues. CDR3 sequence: CASSTSGKEGTDTQYF.

CDR3 sequence reads: CATGSGNYNEQFF. This chain links TRBV24-1 with TRBJ2-1; TCRdb's assignment of TRBD2 cannot be checked, as there is no DNA. Germline CDR1 and CDR2: KGHDR and SFDVKD. This CDR3 has 13 amino acids.

The CDR3 protein is CASRDLGLAGTDTQYF. V usage is TRBV27 and J usage is TRBJ2-3; TCRdb outputs TRBD2, but without DNA this stays unchecked. CDR3 length: 16 amino acids. Germline V gives CDR1 MNHEY, CDR2 SMNVEV (reference sequence).

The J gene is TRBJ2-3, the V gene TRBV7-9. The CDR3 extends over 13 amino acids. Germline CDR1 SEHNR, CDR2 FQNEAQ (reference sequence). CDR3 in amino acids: CASSLAGVDGQYF.

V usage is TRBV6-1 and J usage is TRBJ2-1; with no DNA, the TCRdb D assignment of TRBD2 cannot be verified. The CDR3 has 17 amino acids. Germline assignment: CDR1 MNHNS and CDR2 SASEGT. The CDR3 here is CASSGTSGLRSYNEQFF.

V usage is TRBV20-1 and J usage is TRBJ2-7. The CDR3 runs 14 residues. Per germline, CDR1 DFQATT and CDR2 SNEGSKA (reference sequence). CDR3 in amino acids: CSARGTQSSYEQYF.

This CDR3 is CAIRNQETQYF. The gene calls are TRBV10-3 and TRBJ2-5. The CDR3 is 11 amino acids. Germline loops: CDR1 ENHRY, CDR2 SYGVKD.